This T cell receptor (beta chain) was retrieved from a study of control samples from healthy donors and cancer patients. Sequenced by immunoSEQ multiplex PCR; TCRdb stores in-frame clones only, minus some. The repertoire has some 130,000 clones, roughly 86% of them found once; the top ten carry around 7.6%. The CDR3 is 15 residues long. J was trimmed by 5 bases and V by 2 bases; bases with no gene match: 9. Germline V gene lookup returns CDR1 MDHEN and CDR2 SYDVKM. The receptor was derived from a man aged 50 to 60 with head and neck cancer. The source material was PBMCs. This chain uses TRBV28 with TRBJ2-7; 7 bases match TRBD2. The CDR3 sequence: CASSLAGDPSNEQYF. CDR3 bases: TGTGCCAGCAGTTTAGCGGGAGACCCATCGAACGAGCAGTACTTC.